This T cell receptor beta chain derives from a study of blood T cell repertoires in COVID-19. For this clone: Other DNA sequences of this sample code for an identical CDR3.

Profiled with immunoSEQ multiplex PCR; TCRdb holds only in-frame clones, not every one. The sample has some 490,000 clones, about 85% seen once; the top ten hold more than 7.5%. The germline V gene encodes CDR1 MDHEN and CDR2 SYDVKM. V was cut by 6 bases and J by 5 bases, with 10 bases left in between. The CDR3 loop spans 12 amino acids. This chain connects TRBV28 to TRBJ1-2; D is perhaps TRBD1 (5 bases). Sequenced input: PBMCs or T cells enriched from blood (not recorded which). This sequence was found in a woman aged 60-70 years who had recovered from COVID-19. CDR3 DNA sequence: TGTGCCAGCAGCTTGGGGGGTTATGGCTACACCTTC. It codes for CASSLGGYGYTF.